This T cell receptor beta chain emerged from a study of cytomegalovirus exposure and HLA in healthy donors. Looking at the study overall: It was reported in a later analysis that the same platform had been used for the 120 validation repertoires as for the 666 first-cohort repertoires.

TCRdb keeps only in-frame clones here, not all; method: immunoSEQ multiplex PCR. In the table there are hundreds of thousands of clones, 88% of which are singletons. V gave up 6 bases and J gave up 6 bases, with 18 bases separating them. CDR3 length equals 14 residues. Germline V CDR1 and CDR2: MNHEY, SVGAGI. Sequenced sample: PBMCs. The chain couples TRBV6-5 to TRBJ2-7; tentatively, D is TRBD1 (6 bases). The clonotype comes from a young woman in good health and CMV-seronegative. The CDR3 sequence is CASRIQRRGSEQYF. DNA of the CDR3: TGTGCCAGCAGGATCCAGCGAAGGGGGTCCGAGCAGTACTTC.